This TCR beta chain comes out of a study of somatic mutations in cytotoxic T cells in rheumatoid arthritis listed by TCRdb under 2017. General notes on the study: Sorted V beta1+ cells also underwent TCRB sequencing, and some V beta antibody-stained T-cell populations were flow-sorted at nearly 100% purity on a FACSAria II or Sony SH800. In newly diagnosed rheumatoid arthritis without treatment, the study examined if expanded CD8+ T-cell clones harbor somatic mutations, relying on TCRB deep sequencing to characterize clonality. For 65 to 80 rheumatoid arthritis patients and 20 healthy controls, TCRB deep sequencing was carried out. Patients and controls did not essentially differ in median age, which was nearly identical between the groups.

In the case of this clone: Its antigen is currently not known. Within one base of it there is no much larger clone, and no base qualities were kept.

TCRB CDR3 sequencing used the immunoSEQ assay on genomic DNA. In the original analysis: Only productive TCRB rearrangements were included in the analyses. A clone was defined by a unique TCRB CDR3 sequence, and clonality was computed as a productive clonality index based on Shannon entropy. Repertoire overlap for a pair of samples was computed from each clone's template counts relative to total templates per sample. V-gene usage measured by flow cytometry correlated with TCRB sequencing V-gene usage, with a Spearman r of around 0.59. The immuneACCESS repertoire file appears here via TCRdb, limited to in-frame rearrangements. These files lack a portion of the clones; in checked studies, under half of the deficit traces to unresolved V genes, and the cause of the others is not known. V and J calls and clone size are given by that table; D and trimming were obtained from the DNA. The sample table shows 9,000 to 13,000 clones, and roughly 70% are seen once. 30% to 40% of the sample belongs to the ten largest clones.

The study at large found these results: CD8+ clonality increased with age in patients (Spearman r of about 0.45) but not in healthy controls. The expanded CD8+ clones had unknown antigen targets, and not appearing in virus-specific databases did not rule out that they were virus-specific. The largest CD8+ clone made up more than 20% of CD8+ cells in about an eighth of the roughly 60 patients, and blood and synovial fluid shared several identical CD8+ TCRB sequences. The slight TRBV07 underrepresentation in patients was not adjusted for multiple comparisons. CD8+ T-cell clonality did not differ significantly between rheumatoid arthritis patients and age-matched healthy controls.

The approximately 22 healthy controls were blood donors whose buffy coats were used; they had a median age of about 59 years (range 21-70), and under 60% were female. CD4+ and CD8+ cells were isolated by positive magnetic bead selection on an AutoMACS, and purity was checked by flow cytometry. Peripheral blood mononuclear cells were obtained using density gradient separation with Ficoll-Paque PLUS. Nucleospin Tissue or Tissue XS kits were used to extract DNA from CD4-enriched, CD8-enriched or PBMC samples, and a Qubit 2.0 fluorometer was used for quantification. The CDR3, from cysteine to phenylalanine, totals 17 residues. The sequence is cut down to CDR3 DNA, 51 bases in frame from base 1. In the germline V gene, CDR1 corresponds to SGHTA and CDR2 to FQGNSA. V drops 5 bases and J drops 3 bases, leaving 19 bases in between.

Sample: CD8+ T cells sorted from blood. The sequence joins TRBV7-2 to TRBJ2-2; the D segment may tentatively be TRBD1 or TRBD2, each giving 5 matched bases. This TCR was sampled from a man in his sixties in good health. The CDR3 corresponds to CASSPVTRGMDTGELFF. The sequenced DNA: TGTGCCAGCAGCCCCGTGACTCGGGGCATGGACACCGGGGAGCTGTTTTTT. Reference TRBV7-2 and TRBJ2-2 genes cover what lies past the CDR3, so the full variable domain is GAGVSQSPSNKVTEKGKDVELRCDPISGHTALYWYRQSLGQGLEFLIYFQGNSAPDKSGLPSDRFSAERTGGSVSTLTIQRTQQEDSAVYLCASSPVTRGMDTGELFFGEGSRLTVL.